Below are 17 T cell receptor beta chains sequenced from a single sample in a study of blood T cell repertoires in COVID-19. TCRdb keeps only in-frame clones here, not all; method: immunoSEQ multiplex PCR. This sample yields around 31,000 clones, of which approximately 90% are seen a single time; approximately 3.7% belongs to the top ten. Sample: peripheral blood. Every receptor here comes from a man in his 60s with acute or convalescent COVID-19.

CDR3 sequence: CSASAVFTEAFF. CDR3 coding DNA: TGCAGCGCCTCGGCGGTCTTCACTGAAGCTTTCTTT. The rearrangement uses TRBV29-1 and TRBJ1-1; no reliable D call. The CDR3 spans 12 residues. V was cut by 7 bases and J by 4 bases, with 13 bases left in between. The germline V gene has CDR1 SQVTM and CDR2 ANQGSEA. Full variable domain (missing parts from reference TRBV29-1 and TRBJ1-1): SAVISQKPSRDICQRGTSLTIQCQVDSQVTMMFWYRQQPGQSLTLIATANQGSEATYESGFVIDKFPISRPNLTFSTLTVSNMSPEDSSIYLCSASAVFTEAFFGQGTRLTVV.

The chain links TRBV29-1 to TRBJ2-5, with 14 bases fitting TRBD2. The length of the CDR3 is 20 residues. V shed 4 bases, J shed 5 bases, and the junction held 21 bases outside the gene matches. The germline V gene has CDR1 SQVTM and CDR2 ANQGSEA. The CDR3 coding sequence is TGCAGCGTTGGGGATATCCCGGGACTAGCGGGAGCCCGGGTGGGGGAGACCCAGTACTTC. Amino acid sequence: CSVGDIPGLAGARVGETQYF.

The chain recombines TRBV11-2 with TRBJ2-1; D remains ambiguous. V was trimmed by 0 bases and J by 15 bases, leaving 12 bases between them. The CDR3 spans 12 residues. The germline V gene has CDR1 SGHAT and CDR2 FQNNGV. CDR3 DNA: TGTGCCAGCAGCTTAGAGGTCACATCCCGGTTCTTC. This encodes CASSLEVTSRFF.

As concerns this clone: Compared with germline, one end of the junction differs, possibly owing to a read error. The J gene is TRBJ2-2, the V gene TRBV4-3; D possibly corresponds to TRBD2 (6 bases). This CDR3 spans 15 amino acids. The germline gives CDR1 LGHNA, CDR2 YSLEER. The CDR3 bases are TGCGCCAGCAGCCAAGATAAGGTGAATACCGGGGGGCTGTTTTTT. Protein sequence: CASSQDKVNTGGLFF.

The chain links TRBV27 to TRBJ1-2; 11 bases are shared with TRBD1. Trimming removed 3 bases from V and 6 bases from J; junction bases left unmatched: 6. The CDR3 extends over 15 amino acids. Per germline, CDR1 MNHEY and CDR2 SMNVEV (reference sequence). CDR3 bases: TGTGCCAGCAGTTTCCTCAGGACAGGGGGCCATGGCTACACCTTC. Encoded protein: CASSFLRTGGHGYTF.

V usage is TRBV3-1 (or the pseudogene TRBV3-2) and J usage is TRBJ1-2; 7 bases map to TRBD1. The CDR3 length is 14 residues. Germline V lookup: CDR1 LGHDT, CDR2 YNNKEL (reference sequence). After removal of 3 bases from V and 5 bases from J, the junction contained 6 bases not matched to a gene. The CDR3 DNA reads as TGTGCCAGCAGCCATAAACAGGGGCAATATGGCTACACCTTC. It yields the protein CASSHKQGQYGYTF.

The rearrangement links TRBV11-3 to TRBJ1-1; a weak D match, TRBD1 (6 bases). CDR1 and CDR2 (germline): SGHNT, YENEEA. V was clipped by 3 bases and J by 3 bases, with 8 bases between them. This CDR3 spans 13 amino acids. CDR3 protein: CASSFYRDTEAFF. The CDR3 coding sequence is TGTGCCAGCAGCTTTTACAGGGACACTGAAGCTTTCTTT.

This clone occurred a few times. The DNA for the CDR3 is TGTGCCAGCAGTTATCGGGGCGGGACTAGTGACAATGAGCAGTTCTTC. It codes for CASSYRGGTSDNEQFF. The rearrangement joins TRBV6-6 to TRBJ2-1, with 8 positions matching TRBD2. Germline CDR1 is MNHNY and CDR2 is SVGAGI (reference sequence). V dropped 3 bases and J dropped 5; count of bases not matched to a gene: 9. This CDR3 spans 16 amino acids.

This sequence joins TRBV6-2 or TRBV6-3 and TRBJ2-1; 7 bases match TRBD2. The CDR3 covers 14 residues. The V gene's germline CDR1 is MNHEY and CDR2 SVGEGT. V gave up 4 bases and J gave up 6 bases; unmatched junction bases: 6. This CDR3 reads CASSWGTNLNEQFF. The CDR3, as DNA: TGTGCCAGCAGTTGGGGGACTAACCTCAATGAGCAGTTCTTC.

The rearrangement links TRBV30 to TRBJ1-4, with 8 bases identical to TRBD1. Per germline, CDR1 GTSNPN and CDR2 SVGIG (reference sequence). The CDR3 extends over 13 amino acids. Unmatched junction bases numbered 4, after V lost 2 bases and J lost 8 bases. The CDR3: CAWSPRQGEKLFF. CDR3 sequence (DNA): TGTGCCTGGAGTCCCCGACAGGGGGAAAAACTGTTTTTT.

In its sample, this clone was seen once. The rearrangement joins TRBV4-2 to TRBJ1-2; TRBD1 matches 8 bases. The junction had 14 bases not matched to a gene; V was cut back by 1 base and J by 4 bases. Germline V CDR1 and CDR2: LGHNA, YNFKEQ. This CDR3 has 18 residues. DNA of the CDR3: TGTGCCAGCAGCCAAGCACTGGGCAGGGGGCGAGTTTTCTATGGCTACACCTTC. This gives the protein CASSQALGRGRVFYGYTF.

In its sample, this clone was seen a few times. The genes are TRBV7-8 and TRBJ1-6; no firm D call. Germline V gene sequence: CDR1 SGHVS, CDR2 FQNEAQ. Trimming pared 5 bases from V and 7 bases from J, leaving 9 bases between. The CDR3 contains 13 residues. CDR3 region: CASSLGMNSPLHF. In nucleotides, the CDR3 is TGTGCCAGCAGCCTCGGGATGAATTCACCCCTCCACTTT.

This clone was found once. Written as DNA, the CDR3 is TGTGCCAGCAGTTTACAGGGGGGCGGGTCAGATACGCAGTATTTT. Translation: CASSLQGGGSDTQYF. The chain combines TRBV28 with TRBJ2-3; D may be TRBD1 (7 bases). Germline V gene lookup returns CDR1 MDHEN and CDR2 SYDVKM. The V gene lost 2 bases and the J gene lost 4 bases, with 13 bases spanning the gap. The CDR3 is 15 amino acids.

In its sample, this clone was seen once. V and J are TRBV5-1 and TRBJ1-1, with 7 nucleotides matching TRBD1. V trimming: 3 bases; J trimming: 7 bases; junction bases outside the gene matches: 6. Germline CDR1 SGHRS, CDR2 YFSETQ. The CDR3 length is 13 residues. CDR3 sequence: CASSSTGDSEAFF. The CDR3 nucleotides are TGCGCCAGCAGCTCCACAGGGGACAGTGAAGCTTTCTTT.

The CDR3 loop is CASSPSRTYGYTF. The CDR3 DNA reads as TGTGCCAGCAGTCCCTCCCGTACTTATGGCTACACCTTC. The rearrangement uses TRBV2 and TRBJ1-2; D is uncertain. The germline gives CDR1 SNHLY, CDR2 FYNNEI. The CDR3 contains 13 residues. V was cut by 5 bases and J by 5 bases, with 12 bases left in between.

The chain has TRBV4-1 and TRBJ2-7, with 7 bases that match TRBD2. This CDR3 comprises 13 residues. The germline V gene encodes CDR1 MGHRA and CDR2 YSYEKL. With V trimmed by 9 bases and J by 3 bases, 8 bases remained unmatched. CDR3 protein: CASAKRDDYEQYF. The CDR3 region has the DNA TGCGCCAGTGCAAAGCGGGACGACTACGAGCAGTACTTC.

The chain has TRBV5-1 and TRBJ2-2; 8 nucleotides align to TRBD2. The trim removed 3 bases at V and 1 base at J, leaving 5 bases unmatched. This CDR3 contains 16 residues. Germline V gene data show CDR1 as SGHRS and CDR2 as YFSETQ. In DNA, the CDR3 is TGCGCCAGCAGCTACTTAGCGGGACAGAACACCGGGGAGCTGTTTTTT. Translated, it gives CASSYLAGQNTGELFF.